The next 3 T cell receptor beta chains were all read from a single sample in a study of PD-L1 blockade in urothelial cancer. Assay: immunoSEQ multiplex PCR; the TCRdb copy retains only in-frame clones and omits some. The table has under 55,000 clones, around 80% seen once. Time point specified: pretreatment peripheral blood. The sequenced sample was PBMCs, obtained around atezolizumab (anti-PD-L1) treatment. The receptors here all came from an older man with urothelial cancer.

The CDR3 bases are TGCGCCAGCCGAGTATCCGGTGGGGCCAACGTCCTGACTTTC. Its translation is CASRVSGGANVLTF. The chain is built from TRBV5-1 and TRBJ2-6; the D is unclear. The V gene's germline CDR1 is SGHRS and CDR2 YFSETQ. V was clipped by 7 bases and J by 3 bases, with 11 bases between them. The length of the CDR3 is 14 residues.

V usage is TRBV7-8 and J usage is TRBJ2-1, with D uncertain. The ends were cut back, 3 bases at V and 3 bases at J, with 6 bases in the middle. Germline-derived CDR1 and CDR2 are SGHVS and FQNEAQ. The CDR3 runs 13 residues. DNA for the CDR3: TGTGCCAGCAGCTTTTCAGACTACAATGAGCAGTTCTTC. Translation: CASSFSDYNEQFF.

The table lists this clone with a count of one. The CDR3 region is CASSSTAISGYTF. CDR3 DNA sequence: TGTGCCAGTAGTTCTACAGCCATATCCGGCTACACCTTC. This chain uses TRBV19 with TRBJ1-2, with no clear D. Germline lookup yields CDR1 LNHDA and CDR2 SQIVND (reference sequence). Trimming took off 5 bases at V and 8 bases at J, with 15 bases between the two ends. The CDR3 contains 13 residues. Complete variable domain (other parts from reference TRBV19 and TRBJ1-2): DGGITQSPKYLFRKEGQNVTLSCEQNLNHDAMYWYRQDPGQGLRLIYYSQIVNDFQKGDIAEGYSVSREKKESFPLTVTSAQKNPTAFYLCASSSTAISGYTFGSGTRLTVV.